Presented here are 10 T cell receptor beta chains from one specimen sequenced in a study of regulatory T cells in long-lasting Graves disease. Time point: persistent/refractory GD, antithyroid drugs over 5 years with positive TRAb. RNA from PBMCs was the source of the TCR library. CDR3 regions were amplified by Arm-PCR using iRepertoire HTBI primers to build TCR beta libraries. MiXCR, applied by TCRdb to the multiplex PCR reads, yields one record per CDR3 protein. The top ten clones hold 26% of a sample with some 450,000 distinct CDR3 sequences, about a quarter of them seen once. Source: peripheral blood mononuclear cells (PBMCs), taken when the disease was refractory, from a patient treated with antithyroid drugs. The receptors come from a female donor with Graves disease.

This clonotype occurred a few times. This rearrangement joins TRBV6-1 to TRBJ2-2; TRBD2 aligns across 7 bases. CDR1 and CDR2 (germline): MNHNS, SASEGT. V shed 8 bases, J shed 3 bases, and the junction held 6 bases outside the gene matches. CDR3 length equals 14 residues. In nucleotides, the CDR3 is TGTGCCAGCCGGGACTACAAATACACCGGGGAGCTGTTTTTT. Translated: CASRDYKYTGELFF.

This clonotype has at least ten counts. This chain connects TRBV6-1 to TRBJ1-5, with a possible D match to TRBD1 (5 bases). Germline V gives CDR1 MNHNS, CDR2 SASEGT. Trimming removed 0 bases at V and 7 bases at J, with 13 bases between. The CDR3 spans 15 residues. The CDR3 protein is CASSEAGGAQQPQHF. For the CDR3, the DNA is TGTGCCAGCAGTGAAGCAGGAGGGGCTCAACAGCCCCAGCATTTT.

This clonotype was recorded at least ten times. The rearrangement links TRBV2 to TRBJ2-5; 8 nucleotides match TRBD1. Germline CDR1 reads SNHLY; CDR2 reads FYNNEI. The J segment lost 4 bases and the V segment lost 4 bases, leaving 2 bases of the junction unmatched. The CDR3 is made up of 13 amino acids. The CDR3, as DNA: TGTGCCAGCAGTGTGGACAGGGCAGAGACCCAGTACTTC. Its translation is CASSVDRAETQYF.

The chain uses TRBV2 and TRBJ1-5; D unresolved. Trimming cost V 5 bases and J 15 bases, with 14 bases left between them. The CDR3 is made up of 11 amino acids. CDR1 and CDR2 (germline): SNHLY, FYNNEI. CDR3 sequence (DNA): TGTGCCAGCAGTCCCGGTTCGTCCCGGCATTTT. Its translation: CASSPGSSRHF.

In this sample, this clonotype turned up many times. V usage is TRBV7-8 and J usage is TRBJ1-6, with a possible D match to TRBD1 (6 bases). V was pared by 1 base and J by 7 bases, with 11 bases between. Germline loops: CDR1 SGHVS, CDR2 FQNEAQ. This CDR3 comprises 15 residues. The CDR3 DNA follows: TGTGCCAGCAGCTTAGTTGCAGGGGCAAATTCACCCCTCCACTTT. Protein: CASSLVAGANSPLHF.

This clonotype occurred a few times. The chain carries TRBV7-2 and TRBJ2-3; D is undetermined. CDR1 SGHTA and CDR2 FQGNSA come from the germline V gene. The CDR3 runs 14 residues. Trimming shortened V by 2 bases and J by 2 bases, and 8 bases separated the two germline ends. CDR3 sequence (DNA): TGTGCCAGCAGCTTATCGCGGTTCACAGATACGCAGTATTTT. Amino acids: CASSLSRFTDTQYF.

The chain joins TRBV30 to TRBJ2-2; D unresolved. Germline values: CDR1 GTSNPN, CDR2 SVGIG (reference sequence). This CDR3 is built from 17 residues. V lost 1 base, J lost 3 bases, and 18 bases lay in between. As DNA, the CDR3 is TGTGCCTGGAGTGGTGGGTCCGAGAGTGGTTACACCGGGGAGCTGTTTTTT. It specifies CAWSGGSESGYTGELFF.

The V call is TRBV11-2, the J call TRBJ2-7; D uncertain. Trimming left V 1 base short and J 5 bases short, with 6 bases between. The CDR3 contains 12 residues. Germline V gene lookup returns CDR1 SGHAT and CDR2 FQNNGV. The CDR3 loop is CASSLGVHEQYF. The CDR3 nucleotides read TGTGCCAGCAGCTTAGGGGTACACGAGCAGTACTTC.

This clonotype showed up many times. This chain connects TRBV7-2 to TRBJ2-5, with 8 bases lining up with TRBD2. Germline values: CDR1 SGHTA, CDR2 FQGNSA. V was pared by 1 base and J by 5 bases, with 9 bases of the junction left unmatched. The CDR3 runs to 16 residues. This chain's CDR3 is CASSLVGTRGRETQYF. CDR3 DNA: TGTGCCAGCAGCTTAGTGGGGACTAGGGGGAGGGAGACCCAGTACTTC.

This clonotype was found a few times. J is TRBJ2-4 and V is TRBV5-1, with D perhaps matching TRBD1 (6 bases). The length of the CDR3 is 15 residues. In germline, CDR1 is SGHRS, CDR2 YFSETQ. Between the trimmed V and J ends, which lost 2 bases and 0 bases, there was a span of 9 bases. The CDR3 DNA is TGCGCCAGCAGCTTACCGACAGGAGCCAAAAACATTCAGTACTTC. Translated: CASSLPTGAKNIQYF.